This T cell receptor (beta chain) was sequenced during a study of OX40 agonist ivuxolimab in advanced cancers. On the study more broadly: Given to patients was ivuxolimab, an agonistic anti-OX40 (CD134) antibody. Around 40% of patients had received prior checkpoint inhibitor therapy.

The germline V gene has CDR1 SNHLY and CDR2 FYNNEI. The CDR3 is 13 residues long. Deletions cut 2 bases from V and 4 bases from J, with 8 bases between. Study-wide results and limits: Dose levels from 0.1 to 3.0 mg/kg saw CD4+ and CD8+ blood T cells expand clonally by week 6.

Produced via immunoSEQ multiplex PCR; TCRdb's table is partial and in-frame only. The table records about 23,000 clones, about four fifths of them present only once. On this clone itself: Its target is unknown.

The rearrangement uses TRBV2 and TRBJ1-2; D is uncertain. The sample in question was CD4+ or CD8+ T cells sorted from blood, obtained in a trial of the OX40 agonist ivuxolimab. The TCR comes from an adult with an advanced solid tumor such as melanoma, head and neck, liver or kidney cancer. The CDR3 nucleotides are TGTGCCAGCAGTGAACGGCAGGTCTATGGCTACACCTTC. It encodes CASSERQVYGYTF. Complete variable domain (other parts from reference TRBV2 and TRBJ1-2): EPEVTQTPSHQVTQMGQEVILRCVPISNHLYFYWYRQILGQKVEFLVSFYNNEISEKSEIFDDQFSVERPDGSNFTLKIRSTKLEDSAMYFCASSERQVYGYTFGSGTRLTVV.